This is a list of T cell receptor beta chains from one sample in a study of monozygotic twins with inflammatory bowel disease. TCRdb re-called the 5' RACE reads and catalogs CDR3 proteins one per entry, DNA excluded. The table for this sample gives roughly 150,000 distinct CDR3 sequences. Input material: blood. These receptors were collected from a human donor with ulcerative colitis or Crohn's disease, or a healthy co-twin of an affected twin (not recorded which). CDR3s include the opening cysteine and the closing phenylalanine or tryptophan.

j_gene	v_gene	CDR3aa
TRBJ2-5	TRBV12-3/TRBV12-4	CASSPFWPGQGVQETQYF
TRBJ1-4	TRBV25-1	CASSELMGKLFF
TRBJ2-7	TRBV5-5	CASSPFTYEQYF
TRBJ2-5	TRBV5-4	CASSLMGVQETQYF
TRBJ2-4	TRBV2	CASSSSAVRSFRNIQYF
TRBJ1-2	TRBV12-3/TRBV12-4	CASMQQGADFYGYTF
TRBJ2-1	TRBV6-2/TRBV6-3	CASSQGDRYNEQFF
TRBJ1-1	TRBV7-9	CASSLGTTTEAFF
TRBJ2-1	TRBV7-6	CASSPRGQGYNEQFF
TRBJ2-1	TRBV7-2	CASSSRNEQFF
TRBJ2-6	TRBV7-7	CASSPTSGFSGANVLTF
TRBJ2-5	TRBV5-1	CASRDGIETQYF
TRBJ2-5	TRBV7-3	CASSPGDRMGETQYF
TRBJ1-4	TRBV30	CAWSSDPEGEKLFF
TRBJ2-5	TRBV24-1	CATSDSGGSGETQYF
TRBJ1-2	TRBV5-1	CASSLVGADGYTF
TRBJ2-7	TRBV12-3/TRBV12-4	CASSLSGGALEQYF
TRBJ2-2	TRBV20-1	CSAPKDTANTGELIF
TRBJ1-1	TRBV5-5	CASSLGRGRNAEAFF